The rows below give T cell receptor beta chains drawn from one sample of a study of Graves' ophthalmopathy and Graves' hyperthyroidism. TCRdb redid the calling of the multiplex PCR reads with MiXCR, one entry per CDR3 protein. The sample has around 170,000 distinct CDR3 sequences, approximately 38% seen once. The specimen sequenced was peripheral blood. These receptors were taken from a woman aged 35 to 49 with Graves' ophthalmopathy. Each CDR3 is given with its conserved first and last residue. The D gene is left open where the match is weak. A clone size is listed for some rows: how often the clone was seen (once, few, many), or a class if it is expanded.

J | V | D | size | length | CDR3 | DNA
TRBJ2-5 | TRBV28 | TRBD1 | few | 16 | CASRVRTGGYQETQYF | TGTGCCAGCAGAGTAAGGACAGGGGGGTACCAAGAGACCCAGTACTTC
TRBJ2-6 | TRBV6-5 | TRBD1 | - | 16 | CASSLAGGSGANVLTF | TGTGCCAGCAGTTTAGCAGGGGGCTCTGGGGCCAACGTCCTGACTTTC
TRBJ2-2 | TRBV6-2/TRBV6-3 | - | - | 14 | CASTVWLNTGELFF | TGTGCCAGCACGGTTTGGCTGAACACCGGGGAGCTGTTTTTT
TRBJ1-5 | TRBV6-5 | - | - | 16 | CASSYVTAGGNQPQHF | TGTGCCAGCAGTTACGTGACAGCCGGGGGCAATCAGCCCCAGCATTTT
TRBJ1-1 | TRBV6-2/TRBV6-3 | TRBD1 | many | 12 | CASSQMDREAFF | TGTGCCAGCAGTCAAATGGACAGGGAAGCTTTCTTT
TRBJ2-7 | TRBV6-2/TRBV6-3 | TRBD2 | many | 16 | CASSYSLAGGHYEQYF | TGTGCCAGCAGTTACTCGCTAGCGGGGGGTCACTACGAGCAGTACTTC
TRBJ2-7 | TRBV2 | TRBD1 | - | 14 | CASSPGQGVSEQYF | TGTGCCAGCAGCCCGGGACAGGGGGTAAGCGAGCAGTACTTC
TRBJ1-4 | TRBV19 | TRBD1 | many | 15 | CASSPADRVDEKLFF | TGTGCCAGTAGTCCCGCGGACAGGGTTGACGAAAAACTGTTTTTT
TRBJ1-3 | TRBV2 | TRBD1 | many | 15 | CASSATGQAGNTIYF | TGTGCCAGCAGTGCCACCGGACAGGCTGGAAACACCATATATTTT
TRBJ1-3 | TRBV7-3 | - | many | 13 | CASSAVGGNTIYF | TGTGCCAGCAGCGCGGTTGGTGGAAACACCATATATTTT
TRBJ2-7 | TRBV20-1 | - | - | 14 | CSARVPLTGYEQYF | TGCAGTGCTAGAGTACCTCTGACGGGATACGAGCAGTACTTC
TRBJ2-2 | TRBV27 | - | many | 15 | CASSLSSGNTGELFF | TGTGCCAGCAGTTTATCCAGCGGGAACACCGGGGAGCTGTTTTTT
TRBJ1-2 | TRBV6-2/TRBV6-3 | - | few | 13 | CASSRQRNYGYTF | TGTGCCAGCAGCAGACAGAGAAACTATGGCTACACCTTC
TRBJ2-7 | TRBV4-2 | - | many | 16 | CASSNVERDRSYEQYF | TGTGCCAGCAGCAACGTAGAGCGGGACAGGTCCTACGAGCAGTACTTC
TRBJ2-7 | TRBV6-2/TRBV6-3 | - | few | 12 | CASSYSPVEQYF | TGTGCCAGCAGTTACTCGCCAGTGGAGCAGTACTTC
TRBJ2-7 | TRBV7-9 | - | - | 14 | CASSLVGSAYEQYF | TGTGCCAGCAGCTTAGTCGGTAGTGCCTACGAGCAGTACTTC
TRBJ1-5 | TRBV28 | - | - | 15 | CASSLRRVGYQPQHF | TGTGCCAGCAGTTTACGCAGGGTGGGATATCAGCCCCAGCATTTT
TRBJ1-5 | TRBV7-2 | - | - | 13 | CASSLGTAEPQHF | TGTGCCAGCAGCCTCGGGACGGCGGAGCCCCAGCATTTT
TRBJ1-2 | TRBV9 | TRBD1 | many | 13 | CASSVRDRVGYTF | TGTGCCAGCAGCGTGCGGGACAGAGTAGGCTACACCTTC
TRBJ2-7 | TRBV5-1 | - | many | 14 | CASSLAGQAYEQYF | TGCGCCAGCAGCTTAGCGGGACAGGCCTACGAGCAGTACTTC
TRBJ1-1 | TRBV2 | - | many | 11 | CASSVATEAFF | TGTGCCAGCAGTGTTGCCACTGAAGCTTTCTTT
TRBJ2-7 | TRBV19 | TRBD2 | many | 15 | CASSIRTSGSYEQYF | TGTGCCAGTAGTATTCGGACTAGCGGGAGCTACGAGCAGTACTTC
TRBJ1-2 | TRBV6-1 | TRBD1 | many | 13 | CASREGDRGGYTF | TGTGCCAGCAGGGAGGGGGACAGGGGGGGCTACACCTTC
TRBJ1-2 | TRBV10-3 | - | many | 14 | CAISPGPANYGYTF | TGTGCCATCAGTCCGGGTCCAGCTAACTATGGCTACACCTTC
TRBJ1-1 | TRBV6-5 | - | many | 16 | CASSYSGHRQNTEAFF | TGTGCCAGCAGTTACTCGGGGCACAGACAGAACACTGAAGCTTTCTTT
TRBJ1-1 | TRBV10-3 | TRBD1 | many | 15 | CAISGGTGLNTEAFF | TGTGCCATCAGTGGGGGGACAGGACTGAACACTGAAGCTTTCTTT
TRBJ1-2 | TRBV7-2 | TRBD1 | - | 13 | CASSLNRGHGYTF | TGTGCCAGCAGCCTGAACAGGGGTCATGGCTACACCTTC
TRBJ1-2 | TRBV19 | - | - | 16 | CASSGEGHNSNYGYTF | TGTGCCAGTAGCGGAGAGGGTCACAACTCTAACTATGGCTACACCTTC
TRBJ1-5 | TRBV7-2 | TRBD1 | - | 14 | CASSSGQRNQPQHF | TGTGCCAGCAGCTCGGGACAGAGAAATCAGCCCCAGCATTTT
TRBJ1-5 | TRBV6-2/TRBV6-3 | TRBD1 | many | 13 | CASKDRVYQPQHF | TGTGCCAGCAAAGACAGGGTGTATCAGCCCCAGCATTTT
TRBJ1-5 | TRBV7-2 | - | - | 12 | CASSADNQPQHF | TGTGCCAGCAGCGCGGATAATCAGCCCCAGCATTTT
TRBJ2-7 | TRBV7-2 | - | - | 14 | CASSVLGSSYEQYF | TGTGCCAGCAGCGTACTAGGGAGCTCCTACGAGCAGTACTTC
TRBJ2-7 | TRBV6-2/TRBV6-3 | TRBD2 | - | 16 | CASIRDPLTGRHEQYF | TGTGCCAGCATTCGGGATCCCCTGACCGGGAGGCACGAGCAGTACTTC
TRBJ1-1 | TRBV12-3/TRBV12-4 | TRBD1 | - | 15 | CASSPGTGSDTEAFF | TGTGCCAGCAGTCCCGGGACAGGGTCGGACACTGAAGCTTTCTTT
TRBJ1-2 | TRBV12-3/TRBV12-4 | - | many | 15 | CASSMRSGLNYGYTF | TGTGCCAGCAGTATGAGAAGCGGCCTTAACTATGGCTACACCTTC
TRBJ2-7 | TRBV12-3/TRBV12-4 | TRBD1 | - | 14 | CASSRGPTTYEQYF | TGTGCCAGCAGCAGGGGGCCGACTACCTACGAGCAGTACTTC
TRBJ1-5 | TRBV10-3 | - | - | 15 | CAISERPEVNQPQHF | TGTGCCATCAGTGAGCGGCCAGAGGTTAATCAGCCCCAGCATTTT
TRBJ1-1 | TRBV6-5 | - | many | 13 | CASTTARNTEAFF | TGTGCCAGCACCACAGCTAGAAACACTGAAGCTTTCTTT
TRBJ1-1 | TRBV25-1 | - | many | 13 | CASSDGTVSEAFF | TGTGCCAGCAGTGATGGTACAGTCTCTGAAGCTTTCTTT
TRBJ1-2 | TRBV5-1 | TRBD1 | many | 15 | CASSFGTGGASGYTF | TGCGCCAGCAGCTTCGGAACAGGGGGCGCGTCTGGCTACACCTTC
TRBJ1-6 | TRBV30 | - | many | 13 | CAWSEGWNSPLHF | TGTGCCTGGTCTGAGGGGTGGAATTCACCCCTCCACTTT
TRBJ2-7 | TRBV6-5 | - | many | 14 | CASSYSSASYEQYF | TGTGCCAGCAGTTACTCGTCGGCCTCCTACGAGCAGTACTTC
TRBJ1-2 | TRBV28 | TRBD1 | many | 14 | CASRPGGADYGYTF | TGTGCCAGCAGACCAGGGGGCGCGGACTATGGCTACACCTTC
TRBJ1-1 | TRBV6-1 | TRBD1 | many | 14 | CASSLGQGYTEAFF | TGTGCCAGCAGTCTGGGACAGGGGTACACTGAAGCTTTCTTT